This T cell receptor beta chain was recorded in a study of CD8 T cells in ankylosing spondylitis. Study observations and caveats: The clones that were linked to disease were reported to be significantly enriched in matched synovial fluid samples from ankylosing spondylitis patients.

In the case of this clonotype: Its antigen is not identified.

One entry per CDR3 protein, called by TCRdb with MiXCR from the 5' RACE reads. The sample consists of about 240,000 distinct CDR3 sequences, less than 10% of them appearing once. This clonotype originated in a male donor with ankylosing spondylitis or in good health (not recorded which). Material for sequencing was blood, either unsorted or a sorted T cell fraction (not recorded which).

CDR3 sequence reads: CASSPGRANIQYF. The CDR3 nucleotides read TGTGCCAGCTCTCCCGGCAGGGCAAACATTCAGTACTTC. The gene calls are TRBV18 and TRBJ2-4; perhaps TRBD1 as D (5 bases). CDR3 length equals 13 residues. Germline loops: CDR1 KGHSH, CDR2 LQKENI. The ends were cut back, 6 bases at V and 6 bases at J, with 12 bases in the middle.